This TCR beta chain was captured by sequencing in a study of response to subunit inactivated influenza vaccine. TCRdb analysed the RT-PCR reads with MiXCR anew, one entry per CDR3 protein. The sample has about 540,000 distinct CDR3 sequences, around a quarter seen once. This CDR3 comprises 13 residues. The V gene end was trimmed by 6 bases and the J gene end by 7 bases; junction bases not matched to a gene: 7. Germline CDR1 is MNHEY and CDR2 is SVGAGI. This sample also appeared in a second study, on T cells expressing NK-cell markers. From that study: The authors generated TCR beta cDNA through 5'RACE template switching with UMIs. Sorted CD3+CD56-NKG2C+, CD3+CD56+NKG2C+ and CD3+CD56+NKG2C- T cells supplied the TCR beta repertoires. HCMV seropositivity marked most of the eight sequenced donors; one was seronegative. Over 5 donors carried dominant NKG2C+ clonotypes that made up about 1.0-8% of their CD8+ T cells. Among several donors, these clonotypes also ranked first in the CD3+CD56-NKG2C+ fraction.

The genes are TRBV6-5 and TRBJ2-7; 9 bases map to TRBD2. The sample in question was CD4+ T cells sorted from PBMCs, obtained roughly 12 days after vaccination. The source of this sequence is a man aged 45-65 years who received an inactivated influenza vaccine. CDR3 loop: CASRPGLAGEQYF. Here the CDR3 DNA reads TGTGCCAGCAGGCCGGGACTAGCCGGGGAGCAGTACTTC.